Listed below are T cell receptor beta chains from one sample, sequenced in a study of T cell responses to AZD1222 COVID-19 vaccine. Measured with immunoSEQ multiplex PCR; TCRdb has only the in-frame clones, and not every one. The profile shows 98,000 or so clones, around 91% of them singletons. Sequenced material: peripheral blood, taken on day 0 of AZD1222 vaccination. Receptors originate from an adult in good health. Each CDR3 is given with its conserved first and last residue. D genes are given only for firm matches. Only some rows state a clone size, as once, few, many or a class for expanded clones.

v_gene: TRBV7-6
d_gene: NA
abundance: NA
j_gene: TRBJ2-7
CDR3aa: CASSLRTLGPNEQYF
CDR3nt: TGTGCCAGCAGCTTGAGGACGCTTGGGCCCAACGAGCAGTACTTC

v_gene: TRBV25-1
d_gene: NA
abundance: NA
j_gene: TRBJ2-7
CDR3aa: CASGGAHEQYF
CDR3nt: TGTGCCAGTGGGGGGGCCCACGAGCAGTACTTC

v_gene: TRBV5-4
d_gene: NA
abundance: NA
j_gene: TRBJ2-1
CDR3aa: CASSLAGVGSSYNEQFF
CDR3nt: TGTGCCAGCAGCTTGGCAGGGGTCGGGAGCTCCTACAATGAGCAGTTCTTC

v_gene: TRBV7-3
d_gene: NA
abundance: NA
j_gene: TRBJ2-5
CDR3aa: CASRGETQYF
CDR3nt: TGTGCCAGCAGGGGGGAGACCCAGTACTTC

v_gene: TRBV18
d_gene: NA
abundance: NA
j_gene: TRBJ2-7
CDR3aa: CASSRERSSYEQYF
CDR3nt: TGTGCCAGCTCACGCGAAAGATCCTCATACGAGCAGTACTTC

v_gene: TRBV27
d_gene: NA
abundance: NA
j_gene: TRBJ1-5
CDR3aa: CASSLWGRSDQPQHF
CDR3nt: TGTGCCAGCAGTTTATGGGGCAGGTCCGATCAGCCCCAGCATTTT

v_gene: TRBV13
d_gene: NA
abundance: NA
j_gene: TRBJ2-1
CDR3aa: CASSLFRDSSYNEQFF
CDR3nt: TGTGCCAGCAGCTTATTCAGGGATAGCTCCTACAATGAGCAGTTCTTC

v_gene: TRBV6-4
d_gene: NA
abundance: NA
j_gene: TRBJ1-1
CDR3aa: CASIETEKNTEAFF
CDR3nt: TGTGCCAGCATTGAGACAGAAAAGAACACTGAAGCTTTCTTT

v_gene: TRBV7-8
d_gene: NA
abundance: NA
j_gene: TRBJ1-2
CDR3aa: CASSAYRDNYGYTF
CDR3nt: TGTGCCAGCAGCGCGTACAGGGATAACTATGGCTACACCTTC

v_gene: TRBV5-8
d_gene: NA
abundance: NA
j_gene: TRBJ1-5
CDR3aa: CASSLFGQINQPQHF
CDR3nt: TGTGCCAGCAGCTTGTTCGGCCAGATCAATCAGCCCCAGCATTTT

v_gene: TRBV6-2/TRBV6-3
d_gene: NA
abundance: NA
j_gene: TRBJ2-2
CDR3aa: CASSYSGRHTGELFF
CDR3nt: TGTGCCAGCAGTTACTCGGGAAGACACACCGGGGAGCTGTTTTTT

v_gene: TRBV6-5
d_gene: NA
abundance: NA
j_gene: TRBJ2-1
CDR3aa: CASIHSGGASEQFF
CDR3nt: TGTGCCAGCATCCATAGTGGGGGGGCTAGTGAGCAGTTCTTC

v_gene: TRBV7-9
d_gene: TRBD1
abundance: NA
j_gene: TRBJ1-3
CDR3aa: CASSSLRGTVSGNTIYF
CDR3nt: TGTGCCAGCAGCTCCCTACGGGGGACAGTCTCTGGAAACACCATATATTTT

v_gene: TRBV4-1
d_gene: NA
abundance: NA
j_gene: TRBJ1-4
CDR3aa: CASSPNTGTKNEKLFF
CDR3nt: TGCGCCAGCAGCCCAAACACCGGGACAAAGAATGAAAAACTGTTTTTT

v_gene: TRBV30
d_gene: NA
abundance: few
j_gene: TRBJ1-6
CDR3aa: CAWDKRPRRSPLHF
CDR3nt: TGTGCCTGGGACAAACGACCACGGCGGTCACCCCTCCACTTT

v_gene: TRBV2
d_gene: NA
abundance: NA
j_gene: TRBJ2-7
CDR3aa: CASTVLGSSYEQYF
CDR3nt: TGTGCCAGCACGGTATTGGGGAGCTCCTACGAGCAGTACTTC

v_gene: TRBV6-6
d_gene: NA
abundance: NA
j_gene: TRBJ1-6
CDR3aa: CASNRGDNSPLHF
CDR3nt: TGTGCCAGCAATAGGGGGGATAATTCACCCCTCCACTTT

v_gene: TRBV2
d_gene: NA
abundance: NA
j_gene: TRBJ2-1
CDR3aa: CASSAYFSGGADNEQFF
CDR3nt: TGTGCCAGCAGCGCATACTTTAGTGGGGGGGCGGACAATGAGCAGTTCTTC

v_gene: TRBV19
d_gene: TRBD1
abundance: NA
j_gene: TRBJ2-7
CDR3aa: CASSYGQAYYEQYF
CDR3nt: TGTGCCAGTAGTTACGGACAGGCCTATTACGAGCAGTACTTC

v_gene: TRBV29-1
d_gene: NA
abundance: NA
j_gene: TRBJ1-1
CDR3aa: CSTHGGMGNTEAFF
CDR3nt: TGCAGCACCCATGGAGGGATGGGGAACACTGAAGCTTTCTTT

v_gene: TRBV19
d_gene: NA
abundance: NA
j_gene: TRBJ2-6
CDR3aa: CARQGVKLAGANVLTF
CDR3nt: TGTGCCAGGCAAGGGGTTAAACTGGCTGGGGCCAACGTCCTGACTTTC

v_gene: TRBV11-1
d_gene: TRBD2
abundance: NA
j_gene: TRBJ2-3
CDR3aa: CASSLATSGEGYYTDTQYF
CDR3nt: TGTGCCAGCAGCTTAGCGACTAGCGGGGAAGGTTATTACACAGATACGCAGTATTTT

v_gene: TRBV6-5
d_gene: NA
abundance: NA
j_gene: TRBJ1-2
CDR3aa: CASSPGVSYGYTF
CDR3nt: TGTGCCAGCAGCCCCGGGGTCTCTTATGGCTACACCTTC

v_gene: TRBV18
d_gene: NA
abundance: NA
j_gene: TRBJ2-5
CDR3aa: CASSPPYQETQYF
CDR3nt: TGTGCCAGCTCCCCACCGTACCAAGAGACCCAGTACTTC

v_gene: TRBV5-4
d_gene: NA
abundance: few
j_gene: TRBJ2-1
CDR3aa: CASSSGRRFSYNEQFF
CDR3nt: TGTGCCAGCAGCTCGGGACGAAGATTCTCCTACAATGAGCAGTTCTTC

v_gene: TRBV18
d_gene: TRBD1
abundance: NA
j_gene: TRBJ2-3
CDR3aa: CASSPVTGGTDTQYF
CDR3nt: TGTGCCAGCTCACCCGTGACAGGGGGCACAGATACGCAGTATTTT

v_gene: TRBV7-9
d_gene: NA
abundance: once
j_gene: TRBJ2-1
CDR3aa: CASSPGGQFF
CDR3nt: TGTGCCAGCAGCCCCGGGGGGCAGTTCTTC

v_gene: TRBV19
d_gene: NA
abundance: once
j_gene: TRBJ2-3
CDR3aa: CASSMWEFTDTQYF
CDR3nt: TGTGCCAGTAGTATGTGGGAGTTCACAGATACGCAGTATTTT

v_gene: TRBV9
d_gene: NA
abundance: NA
j_gene: TRBJ1-3
CDR3aa: CASSYGTPGNTIYF
CDR3nt: TGTGCCAGCAGCTACGGGACCCCTGGAAACACCATATATTTT

v_gene: TRBV7-9
d_gene: NA
abundance: NA
j_gene: TRBJ2-1
CDR3aa: CASSPRLGWGTDNEQFF
CDR3nt: TGTGCCAGCAGCCCCCGACTAGGGTGGGGGACAGACAATGAGCAGTTCTTC

v_gene: TRBV3-1/TRBV3-2
d_gene: NA
abundance: few
j_gene: TRBJ1-2
CDR3aa: CASSDGGVRGYTF
CDR3nt: TGTGCCAGCAGCGATGGTGGGGTACGGGGCTACACCTTC

v_gene: TRBV19
d_gene: NA
abundance: NA
j_gene: TRBJ1-6
CDR3aa: CASRDNDNNSPLHF
CDR3nt: TGTGCCAGTAGGGACAATGACAATAATTCACCCCTCCACTTT

v_gene: TRBV5-1
d_gene: TRBD1
abundance: once
j_gene: TRBJ1-6
CDR3aa: CASSLGLGQGASDNSPLHF
CDR3nt: TGCGCCAGCAGCTTGGGATTGGGACAGGGGGCGTCAGATAATTCACCCCTCCACTTT

v_gene: TRBV29-1
d_gene: NA
abundance: NA
j_gene: TRBJ2-3
CDR3aa: CSVGGGDTQYF
CDR3nt: TGCAGCGTGGGGGGAGGAGATACGCAGTATTTT